This paragraph covers one TCR beta chain sequence. The antigen remains undetermined. The CDR3 extends over 18 amino acids. Germline lookup yields CDR1 SGDLS and CDR2 YYNGEE. With V trimmed by 3 bases and J by 2 bases, 13 bases remained unmatched. The sample originates from a study of cytomegalovirus exposure and HLA in healthy donors. The study's findings and limits: A missense variant in DCLRE1C was later tied to TCR beta V- and J-gene trimming. Listed as cytomegalovirus-associated were more than 150 TCR beta chains.

13 Jbeta primers and 60 Vbeta primers were used for the PCR. Generated by immunoSEQ multiplex PCR, the TCRdb table keeps only in-frame clones and is missing some. The sample yields roughly 200,000 clones, around 80% seen once. The clonotype originates from a woman in her thirties or forties in good health and CMV-seronegative. This chain connects TRBV9 to TRBJ2-2, with 7 bases matching TRBD1. Source material: PBMCs. The CDR3 DNA reads as TGTGCCAGCAGCGCCTCCTCCTCCGGGACAGCTAACACCGGGGAGCTGTTTTTT. This sequence encodes CASSASSSGTANTGELFF. Filled out from reference TRBV9 and TRBJ2-2, the complete variable domain reads DSGVTQTPKHLITATGQRVTLRCSPRSGDLSVYWYQQSLDQGLQFLIQYYNGEERAKGNILERFSAQQFPDLHSELNLSSLELGDSALYFCASSASSSGTANTGELFFGEGSRLTVL.